In this sample, the clone carrying this TCR beta chain turned up many times. Its antigen is unknown. This sample was taken from a study of T cells in Graves' hyperthyroidism and ophthalmopathy. Overall study results and limits: Ophthalmopathy and stable hyperthyroidism were told apart by a 13 V-J model.

V shed 5 bases and J 4 bases; nucleotides not matched to a gene: 9. This CDR3 is built from 15 residues. CDR1 MDHEN and CDR2 SYDVKM come from the germline V gene. TCR beta CDR3 sequences were amplified from RNA transcripts. First-round RT-PCR of the TCR CDR3 relied on the HTBI primer set. MiXCR, applied by TCRdb to the multiplex PCR reads, yields one record per CDR3 protein. This table has roughly 560,000 distinct CDR3 sequences, approximately 14% appearing once. V and J are TRBV28 and TRBJ1-2, with 8 bases fitting TRBD1. Sequenced: blood. The sequence was collected from a woman aged 40 to 50 with Graves' ophthalmopathy. The CDR3 is CASSRQGARTYGYTF. CDR3 coding DNA: TGTGCCAGCAGTCGTCAGGGGGCGCGAACCTATGGCTACACCTTC.